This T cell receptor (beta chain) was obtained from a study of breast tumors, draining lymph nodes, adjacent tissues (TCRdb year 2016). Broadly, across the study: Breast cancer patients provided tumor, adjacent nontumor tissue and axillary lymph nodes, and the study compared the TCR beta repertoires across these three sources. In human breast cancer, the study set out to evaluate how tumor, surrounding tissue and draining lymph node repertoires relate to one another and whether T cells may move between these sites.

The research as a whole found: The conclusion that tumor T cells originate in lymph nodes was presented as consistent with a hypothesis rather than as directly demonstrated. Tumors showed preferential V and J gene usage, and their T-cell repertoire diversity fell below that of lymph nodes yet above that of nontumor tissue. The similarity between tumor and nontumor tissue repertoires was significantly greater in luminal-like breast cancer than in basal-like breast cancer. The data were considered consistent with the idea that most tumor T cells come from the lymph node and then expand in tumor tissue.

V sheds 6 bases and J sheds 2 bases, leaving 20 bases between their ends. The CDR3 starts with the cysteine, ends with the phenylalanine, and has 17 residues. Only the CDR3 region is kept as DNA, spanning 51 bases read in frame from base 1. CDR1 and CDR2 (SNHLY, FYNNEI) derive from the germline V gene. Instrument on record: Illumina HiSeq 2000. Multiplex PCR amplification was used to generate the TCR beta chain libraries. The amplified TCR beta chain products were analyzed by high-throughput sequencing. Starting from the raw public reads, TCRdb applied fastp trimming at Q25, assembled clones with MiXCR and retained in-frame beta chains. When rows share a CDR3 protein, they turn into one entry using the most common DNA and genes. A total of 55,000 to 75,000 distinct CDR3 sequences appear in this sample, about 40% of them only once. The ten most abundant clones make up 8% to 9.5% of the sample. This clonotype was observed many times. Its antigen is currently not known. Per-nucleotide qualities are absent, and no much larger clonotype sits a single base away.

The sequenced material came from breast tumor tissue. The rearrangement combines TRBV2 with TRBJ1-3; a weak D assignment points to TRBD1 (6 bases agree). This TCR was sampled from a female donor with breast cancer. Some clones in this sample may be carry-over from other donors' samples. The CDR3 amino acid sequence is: CASSPPPSTGTGNTIYF. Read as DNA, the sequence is TGTGCCAGCAGCCCTCCACCCTCGACAGGCACTGGAAACACCATATATTTT.